Listed here are 32 T cell receptor beta chains from one sample, sequenced in a study of blood T cell repertoires in COVID-19. Only in-frame clones appear in the TCRdb table, and some are missing; sequencing was by immunoSEQ multiplex PCR. The top ten hold 15% to 20% of the sample, which has over 100,000 clones, roughly 80% seen once. Material for sequencing was peripheral blood. These receptors originate from a woman aged 60-75 years with acute or convalescent COVID-19.

In this sample, this clone turned up a few times. The chain combines TRBV5-1 with TRBJ1-4, with TRBD1 matching 9 bases. There are 14 residues in the CDR3. V was clipped by 3 bases and J by 5 bases; unmatched bases: 2. Looked up from germline, CDR1 is SGHRS and CDR2 is YFSETQ. CDR3 in amino acids: CASSSDRGNEKLFF. The CDR3 region has the DNA TGCGCCAGCAGCTCGGACAGGGGAAATGAAAAACTGTTTTTT.

The chain has TRBV6-8 and TRBJ2-2, with TRBD1 matching over 8 bases. J gave up 5 bases and V 5 bases, and 16 bases lay outside the gene matches. This CDR3 has 18 residues. Germline CDR1 and CDR2: MNHGY and SAAAGT. For the CDR3, the DNA is TGTGCCAGCAGTACGGTAGCCAGGGGGCTTAAGGGTACCGGGGAGCTGTTTTTT. Translation gives CASSTVARGLKGTGELFF.

V and J are TRBV11-3 and TRBJ1-2; no reliable D call. Per germline, CDR1 SGHNT and CDR2 YENEEA. Trimming cost V 3 bases and J 6 bases, with 8 bases left between them. The CDR3 sequence is 12 residues long. This CDR3 is CASSLEPNGYTF. CDR3 bases: TGTGCCAGCAGCTTGGAGCCAAATGGCTACACCTTC.

The J gene is TRBJ2-2, the V gene TRBV6-2 or TRBV6-3; tentative D call: TRBD2 (5 bases). The germline CDR1 and CDR2 sequences are MNHEY and SVGEGT. The CDR3 is made up of 16 amino acids. Trimming took off 0 bases at V and 4 bases at J, with 12 bases between the two ends. The CDR3 coding sequence is TGTGCCAGCAGTTACTCCGGGGTTTTTGGCACCGGGGAGCTGTTTTTT. Translated, it gives CASSYSGVFGTGELFF.

The rearrangement uses TRBV9 and TRBJ2-1; D is uncertain. The germline V and J ends were trimmed by 0 bases and 8 bases, with 9 bases remaining between them. Germline CDR1 reads SGDLS; CDR2 reads YYNGEE. The CDR3 runs to 13 residues. The CDR3 here is CASSVGASDEQFF. The CDR3 DNA reads as TGTGCCAGCAGCGTAGGCGCGTCCGATGAGCAGTTCTTC.

V and J are TRBV24-1 and TRBJ2-5; the match to TRBD1 covers 7 bases. J was trimmed by 2 bases and V by 3 bases; bases with no gene match: 5. The germline V gene has CDR1 KGHDR and CDR2 SFDVKD. The CDR3 runs to 15 residues. CDR3 nucleotides: TGTGCCACCAGTGATGTTAGGACAGGACAAGAGACCCAGTACTTC. It translates to CATSDVRTGQETQYF.

This clone was picked up one time. V gene TRBV11-2 combines with J gene TRBJ2-1; weak D call: TRBD2 (5 bases). V was clipped by 1 base and J by 2 bases, with 12 bases between them. CDR1 is SGHAT and CDR2 is FQNNGV in the germline V gene. CDR3 length equals 16 residues. CDR3 nucleotide sequence: TGTGCCAGCAGCTTAGCATCGACGGGAACCTACAATGAGCAGTTCTTC. Encoded protein: CASSLASTGTYNEQFF.

The chain uses TRBV6-2 or TRBV6-3 and TRBJ1-1; D gene ambiguous. This CDR3 contains 14 residues. Looked up from germline, CDR1 is MNHEY and CDR2 is SVGEGT. Trimming removed 7 bases at V and 5 bases at J, with 17 bases between. Here the CDR3 DNA reads TGTGCCAGCAACCCCTCCATTGGAGCAACTGAAGCTTTCTTT. It specifies CASNPSIGATEAFF.

This clone was found a few times. The V gene is TRBV5-8, the J gene TRBJ2-3, with TRBD2 matching over 9 bases. This CDR3 is 18 amino acids long. Trimming cost V 0 bases and J 2 bases; bases outside gene matches: 10. From germline, CDR1 is SGHTS and CDR2 YDEGEE. Here the CDR3 DNA reads TGTGCCAGCAGCTTGGGAGGCCCTAGCGGGGTAATCACAGATACGCAGTATTTT. It is translated as CASSLGGPSGVITDTQYF.

V is TRBV3-1 (or the pseudogene TRBV3-2) and J is TRBJ2-2; D remains ambiguous. V lost 1 base, J lost 1 base, and 10 bases lay in between. There are 16 residues in the CDR3. The germline CDR1 and CDR2 sequences are LGHDT and YNNKEL (reference sequence). CDR3: CASSQGPTGNTGELFF. The CDR3 region has the DNA TGTGCCAGCAGCCAAGGGCCCACGGGGAACACCGGGGAGCTGTTTTTT.

The gene calls are TRBV28 and TRBJ2-1, with a weak D call TRBD2 (6 bases). The CDR3 has 15 amino acids. From germline, CDR1 is MDHEN and CDR2 SYDVKM. Trimming cost V 6 bases and J 2 bases, with 14 bases left between them. CDR3 nucleotides: TGTGCCAGCAGCCCGAACGGGAGCCCCTACAATGAGCAGTTCTTC. This translates into CASSPNGSPYNEQFF.

This chain joins TRBV2 and TRBJ2-7, with TRBD1 identical over 8 bases. The V and J ends lost 5 bases and 1 base, in that order; junction bases with no gene match: 4. The CDR3 covers 14 residues. Germline V gene sequence: CDR1 SNHLY, CDR2 FYNNEI. DNA for the CDR3: TGTGCCAGCAGTTTACAGGGGGTATCCTACGAGCAGTACTTC. Translating gives CASSLQGVSYEQYF.

The V and J genes are TRBV18 and TRBJ2-5; D ambiguous. V was cut by 5 bases and J by 2 bases, with 6 bases left in between. CDR1 is KGHSH and CDR2 is LQKENI in the germline V gene. The CDR3 is 12 amino acids. The CDR3 is CASSWQQETQYF. The CDR3 DNA follows: TGTGCCAGCTCATGGCAACAAGAGACCCAGTACTTC.

The chain uses TRBV5-1 and TRBJ2-7, with 8 bases matching TRBD1. The V segment lost 0 bases and the J segment 2 bases; nucleotides outside the gene matches: 10. CDR3 size: 17 residues. Germline CDR1 and CDR2: SGHRS and YFSETQ. The CDR3 spells CASSLASPGTGAYEQYF. Here the CDR3 DNA reads TGCGCCAGCAGCTTGGCTTCTCCAGGGACAGGAGCCTACGAGCAGTACTTC.

This clone was counted once. The V call is TRBV5-1, the J call TRBJ2-7, with D perhaps TRBD1 (5 bases). Per germline, CDR1 SGHRS and CDR2 YFSETQ. This CDR3 has 16 residues. V was clipped by 0 bases and J by 5 bases, with 18 bases between them. As DNA, the CDR3 is TGCGCCAGCAGCTTGGCACGCCCTAAGGCAGGGAACGAGCAGTACTTC. Encoded protein: CASSLARPKAGNEQYF.

V gene TRBV5-1 combines with J gene TRBJ2-3, with 13 bases lining up with TRBD2. V gave up 3 bases and J gave up 4 bases; unmatched junction bases: 5. CDR1 is SGHRS, CDR2 YFSETQ, per germline. The CDR3 covers 16 residues. The CDR3 protein is CASSYRTSGGSDTQYF. As DNA, the CDR3 is TGCGCCAGCAGCTACCGGACTAGCGGGGGATCAGATACGCAGTATTTT.

The rearrangement uses TRBV2 and TRBJ2-2; 9 nucleotides match TRBD1. Unmatched junction bases numbered 12, after V lost 7 bases and J lost 0 bases. The CDR3 runs to 18 residues. Germline V CDR1 and CDR2: SNHLY, FYNNEI. The CDR3 DNA sequence: TGTGCCAGCAAGGAAGAGGACAGGGGACCTTCGAACACCGGGGAGCTGTTTTTT. Protein: CASKEEDRGPSNTGELFF.

This clone was detected only once. The CDR3 DNA reads TGTGCCAGCAGCTTTACTGGGGGGGATTCACCCCTCCACTTT. It translates to CASSFTGGDSPLHF. V gene TRBV6-5 combines with J gene TRBJ1-6; the D gene is possibly TRBD1 (5 bases). The CDR3 covers 14 residues. Trimming cost V 6 bases and J 8 bases, with 14 bases left between them. Germline values: CDR1 MNHEY, CDR2 SVGAGI.

The chain uses TRBV19 and TRBJ2-1; 11 bases are a match to TRBD2. V gave up 3 bases and J gave up 1 base; unmatched junction bases: 8. The CDR3 covers 18 residues. CDR1 and CDR2 (germline): LNHDA, SQIVND (reference sequence). CDR3 loop: CASSITSGSRTSYNEQFF. DNA of the CDR3: TGTGCCAGTAGTATCACTAGCGGGAGCCGAACGTCCTACAATGAGCAGTTCTTC.

The rearrangement joins TRBV27 to TRBJ1-5; 7 nucleotides line up with TRBD1. Trimming cost V 5 bases and J 3 bases; bases outside gene matches: 7. CDR1 and CDR2 (germline): MNHEY, SMNVEV (reference sequence). This CDR3 spans 15 amino acids. The CDR3 DNA reads as TGTGCCAGCAGTCCCCAGACAGGGAACAATCAGCCCCAGCATTTT. This gives the protein CASSPQTGNNQPQHF.

In this sample, this clone turned up a few times. The rearrangement joins TRBV9 to TRBJ1-3; maybe TRBD1 (5 bases). V was clipped by 0 bases and J by 9 bases, with 10 bases between them. The CDR3 has 13 amino acids. The germline CDR1 and CDR2 sequences are SGDLS and YYNGEE. This CDR3 reads CASSVDLQGTIYF. CDR3 DNA: TGTGCCAGCAGCGTAGACCTTCAGGGCACCATATATTTT.

The chain combines TRBV5-1 with TRBJ2-3, with 11 bases fitting TRBD2. The CDR3 has 16 amino acids. V lost 4 bases, J lost 4 bases, and 8 bases stayed unmatched. Per germline, CDR1 SGHRS and CDR2 YFSETQ. The CDR3 loop is CASSRQLAGAADTQYF. In nucleotides, the CDR3 is TGCGCCAGCAGCCGCCAACTAGCGGGAGCTGCAGATACGCAGTATTTT.

The chain combines TRBV11-2 with TRBJ2-7, with 8 bases identical to TRBD1. Germline loops: CDR1 SGHAT, CDR2 FQNNGV. V lost 2 bases and J lost 4; bases outside the gene matches: 4. The CDR3 runs to 14 residues. In nucleotides, the CDR3 is TGTGCCAGCAGCTTAAGGACAGGGCATTACGAGCAGTACTTC. Amino acid sequence: CASSLRTGHYEQYF.

This clone was seen a single time. V and J are TRBV28 and TRBJ1-3, with D uncertain. Trimming removed 3 bases from V and 2 bases from J, with 11 bases in between. Germline CDR1 and CDR2: MDHEN and SYDVKM. The CDR3 has 15 amino acids. The CDR3 here is CASSFGPVPGNTIYF. For the CDR3, the DNA is TGTGCCAGCAGTTTCGGTCCTGTCCCTGGAAACACCATATATTTT.

This clone has a single count. The chain carries TRBV19 and TRBJ2-7; the match to TRBD1 covers 7 bases. The J segment lost 3 bases and the V segment lost 3 bases, leaving 5 bases of the junction unmatched. CDR1 is LNHDA and CDR2 is SQIVND in the germline V gene (reference sequence). The CDR3 length is 14 residues. In DNA, the CDR3 is TGTGCCAGTAGTATCCAGGGACAGTACTACGAGCAGTACTTC. Amino acid sequence: CASSIQGQYYEQYF.

The chain uses TRBV2 and TRBJ1-4; the match to TRBD1 covers 11 bases. CDR1 is SNHLY and CDR2 is FYNNEI in the germline V gene. V lost 6 bases to trimming and J lost 10 bases; unmatched junction nucleotides: 4. The CDR3 runs 13 residues. This CDR3 reads CASRPGTGGKLFF. The CDR3 nucleotides are TGTGCCAGCAGACCCGGGACAGGGGGAAAACTGTTTTTT.

This rearrangement joins TRBV5-1 to TRBJ1-1; D not resolved. The length of the CDR3 is 15 residues. Germline lookup yields CDR1 SGHRS and CDR2 YFSETQ. V lost 5 bases and J lost 0, with 14 bases in between. The CDR3: CASRVGGIMNTEAFF. In DNA form, the CDR3 reads TGCGCCAGCAGGGTCGGCGGGATAATGAACACTGAAGCTTTCTTT.

The chain combines TRBV11-1 with TRBJ1-1; TRBD1 matches 9 bases. CDR1 and CDR2 from the germline V gene are SGHAT and FQDESV (reference sequence). The CDR3 covers 16 residues. Trimming removed 8 bases from V and 1 base from J; junction bases left unmatched: 11. CDR3: CASGQLPGQGNTEAFF. The CDR3 DNA sequence: TGTGCCAGCGGCCAACTCCCGGGACAGGGGAACACTGAAGCTTTCTTT.

This clone has just a few counts. This rearrangement joins TRBV30 to TRBJ1-5, with D unclear. The ends were cut back, 1 base at V and 4 bases at J, with 11 bases in the middle. Germline CDR1 is GTSNPN and CDR2 is SVGIG (reference sequence). The CDR3 runs 14 residues. CDR3 bases: TGTGCCTGGAGTGCGTTAAACGGGAATCAGCCCCAGCATTTT. Translating it yields CAWSALNGNQPQHF.

The chain carries TRBV6-2 or TRBV6-3 and TRBJ1-5; 7 positions agree with TRBD1. Per germline, CDR1 MNHEY and CDR2 SVGEGT. V was pared by 4 bases and J by 4 bases, with 1 base of the junction left unmatched. There are 13 residues in the CDR3. CDR3: CASSLQGNQPQHF. CDR3 in DNA: TGTGCCAGCAGTTTACAGGGGAATCAGCCCCAGCATTTT.

This chain links TRBV11-2 with TRBJ2-3; 8 positions match TRBD1. The CDR3 spans 15 residues. J was trimmed by 6 bases and V by 5 bases; bases with no gene match: 10. In germline, CDR1 is SGHAT, CDR2 FQNNGV. The CDR3 protein is CASSPETGAGDTQYF. Written as DNA, the CDR3 is TGTGCCAGCAGCCCAGAGACAGGGGCAGGTGATACGCAGTATTTT.

This chain joins TRBV13 and TRBJ2-7; D perhaps matches TRBD2 (5 bases). Trimming stripped 3 bases from V and 4 bases from J, with 25 bases between. The germline CDR1 and CDR2 sequences are PRHDT and FYEKMQ (reference sequence). The CDR3 has 18 residues. For the CDR3, the DNA is TGTGCCAGCAGCTTGGTGAGACCCTTGGGAGAGCTTGCATACGAGCAGTACTTC. It codes for CASSLVRPLGELAYEQYF.